Shown below are 19 T cell receptor beta chains from a single sample sequenced in a study of blood T cell repertoires in COVID-19. Sequencing was performed with immunoSEQ multiplex PCR; in TCRdb, only in-frame clones are kept and a portion is missing. Here the sample spans around 620,000 clones, 90% being singletons. Material for sequencing was peripheral blood. The receptors here all came from a woman aged 18-30 years with acute or convalescent COVID-19.

The CDR3 region is CASSLAMGQTYEQYF. In DNA form, the CDR3 reads TGTGCCAGCAGCTTAGCGATGGGCCAAACCTACGAGCAGTACTTC. This chain uses TRBV7-2 with TRBJ2-7, with D unclear. Trimming removed 0 bases from V and 2 bases from J, with 11 bases in between. Germline V gene lookup returns CDR1 SGHTA and CDR2 FQGNSA. The CDR3 is 15 residues long.

The genes are TRBV3-1 (or the pseudogene TRBV3-2) and TRBJ1-1, with TRBD1 matching 7 bases. Germline CDR1 reads LGHDT; CDR2 reads YNNKEL (reference sequence). Unmatched junction bases numbered 5, after V lost 1 base and J lost 3 bases. This CDR3 region has 15 residues. The DNA for the CDR3 is TGTGCCAGCAGCCAAGGAGGGGGCGGGCACACTGAAGCTTTCTTT. Its translation: CASSQGGGGHTEAFF.

The V call is TRBV5-1, the J call TRBJ1-2; weak D call: TRBD1 (5 bases). The CDR3 is 14 residues long. Germline CDR1 and CDR2: SGHRS and YFSETQ. The V end lost 3 bases, the J end lost 7 bases, and 16 bases lay between the germline ends. The CDR3 spells CASSSVGEGSGYTF. The CDR3 coding sequence is TGCGCCAGCAGCTCGGTAGGGGAAGGAAGTGGCTACACCTTC.

The chain uses TRBV2 and TRBJ2-5; 8 nucleotides agree with TRBD1. Unmatched junction bases numbered 8, after V lost 6 bases and J lost 5 bases. The CDR3 sequence is 14 residues long. Germline assignment: CDR1 SNHLY and CDR2 FYNNEI. In DNA, the CDR3 is TGTGCCAGCAGGGGGACCGGGACAGGCGAGACCCAGTACTTC. Amino acids: CASRGTGTGETQYF.

The chain uses TRBV7-9 and TRBJ1-2, with 7 bases that match TRBD1. Germline V CDR1 and CDR2: SEHNR, FQNEAQ (reference sequence). V lost 3 bases, J lost 5 bases, and 6 bases stayed unmatched. This CDR3 is built from 14 residues. The CDR3 DNA reads TGTGCCAGCAGCTTCCCTGGCAGGGGGTATGGCTACACCTTC. Translated: CASSFPGRGYGYTF.

The chain has TRBV10-3 and TRBJ1-2; D is ambiguous. V was clipped by 0 bases and J by 6 bases, with 8 bases between them. CDR3 length: 13 amino acids. The germline V gene encodes CDR1 ENHRY and CDR2 SYGVKD. Here the CDR3 DNA reads TGTGCCATCAGTGAGTCTACGGGTCATGGCTACACCTTC. Translation: CAISESTGHGYTF.

The gene calls are TRBV27 and TRBJ1-3, with D possibly being TRBD1 (6 bases). This CDR3 has 16 residues. V was cut by 6 bases and J by 0 bases, with 15 bases left in between. Looked up from germline, CDR1 is MNHEY and CDR2 is SMNVEV (reference sequence). CDR3 sequence reads: CASSKETGISGNTIYF. CDR3 DNA sequence: TGTGCCAGCAGCAAGGAGACAGGTATCTCTGGAAACACCATATATTTT.

V and J are TRBV18 and TRBJ1-1; 12 nucleotides agree with TRBD1. J lost 3 bases, V lost 4 bases, and 3 bases had no gene match. The CDR3 is 15 amino acids. Germline V gene data show CDR1 as KGHSH and CDR2 as LQKENI. The CDR3 DNA is TGTGCCAGCTCACGGAGGGACAGGGGGCACACTGAAGCTTTCTTT. As protein: CASSRRDRGHTEAFF.

CDR3 in DNA: TGTGCCAGCAGCCCCACCAGGGCCGGTGCGCAGTATTTT. Protein: CASSPTRAGAQYF. The V and J genes are TRBV7-3 and TRBJ2-3, with D tentatively TRBD1 (5 bases). Germline V lookup: CDR1 SGHTA, CDR2 FQGTGA. V lost 5 bases, J lost 10 bases, and 16 bases lay in between. The length of the CDR3 is 13 residues. Drawing the rest from reference TRBV7-3 and TRBJ2-3, the complete variable domain is GAGVSQTPSNKVTEKGKYVELRCDPISGHTALYWYRQSLGQGPEFLIYFQGTGAADDSGLPNDRFFAVRPEGSVSTLKIQRTERGDSAVYLCASSPTRAGAQYFGPGTRLTVL.

The CDR3 here is CANEAGSREAFF. The CDR3 DNA reads as TGTGCCAACGAGGCGGGGTCGAGGGAAGCTTTCTTT. The rearrangement uses TRBV6-5 and TRBJ1-1; D unresolved. The germline V gene encodes CDR1 MNHEY and CDR2 SVGAGI. V lost 10 bases, J lost 8 bases, and 17 bases lay in between. This CDR3 has 12 amino acids.

The chain has TRBV9 and TRBJ1-2; a weak D match, TRBD1 (5 bases). V dropped 6 bases and J dropped 5 bases, with 17 bases sitting between them. Germline V gives CDR1 SGDLS, CDR2 YYNGEE. This CDR3 has 14 residues. CDR3 loop: CASTTSGDRYGYTF. The CDR3 nucleotides are TGTGCCAGCACTACCTCAGGTGACAGATATGGCTACACCTTC.

V gene TRBV7-3 combines with J gene TRBJ2-4, with D perhaps TRBD2 (5 bases). This CDR3 region has 18 residues. With 2 bases removed from V and 7 bases from J, the gap between germline ends came to 24 bases. The germline V gene encodes CDR1 SGHTA and CDR2 FQGTGA. CDR3 region: CASSLRRRGYEFGNIQYF. DNA of the CDR3: TGTGCCAGCAGCTTACGTCGTCGGGGTTACGAATTCGGGAACATTCAGTACTTC.

Only one count was recorded for this clone. The V and J genes are TRBV20-1 and TRBJ2-7; D is unclear. V shed 6 bases and J shed 3 bases, with 9 bases lying between them. The CDR3 has 11 amino acids. CDR1 DFQATT and CDR2 SNEGSKA come from the germline V gene (reference sequence). CDR3 coding DNA: TGCAGTGCCTATTATTTCTACGAGCAGTACTTC. Protein: CSAYYFYEQYF.

V and J are TRBV5-8 and TRBJ1-5; 7 nucleotides line up with TRBD1. The CDR3 is 15 amino acids. Germline values: CDR1 SGHTS, CDR2 YDEGEE. The junction had 10 bases not matched to a gene; V was cut back by 4 bases and J by 6 bases. As DNA, the CDR3 is TGTGCCAGCAGCCACGGACAGGCTGGGATTCAGCCCCAGCATTTT. Residues: CASSHGQAGIQPQHF.

The rearrangement joins TRBV6-2 or TRBV6-3 to TRBJ2-7, with 10 bases lining up with TRBD2. Germline values: CDR1 MNHEY, CDR2 SVGEGT. Trimming removed 2 bases from V and 2 bases from J; junction bases left unmatched: 9. This CDR3 is 17 amino acids long. In DNA form, the CDR3 reads TGTGCCAGCAGTTACGCCAGCGGGGGGGCCCTACCCTACGAGCAGTACTTC. Translation: CASSYASGGALPYEQYF.

CDR3 bases: TGTGCCAGCAGTGAGGCGACCGGGACTTGGGGCGCAGATACGCAGTATTTT. Translating it yields CASSEATGTWGADTQYF. The V call is TRBV25-1, the J call TRBJ2-3; D perhaps matches TRBD2 (6 bases). Germline V lookup: CDR1 MGHDK, CDR2 SYGVNS. This CDR3 is built from 17 residues. V lost 3 bases and J lost 4, with 20 bases in between.

This chain joins TRBV18 and TRBJ2-2, with D maybe TRBD1 (6 bases). Germline assignment: CDR1 KGHSH and CDR2 LQKENI. This CDR3 spans 16 amino acids. V was clipped by 0 bases and J by 0 bases, with 8 bases between them. The CDR3 spells CASSPPSGANTGELFF. DNA for the CDR3: TGTGCCAGCTCACCACCGTCAGGGGCGAACACCGGGGAGCTGTTTTTT.

In this sample, this clone turned up once. The chain recombines TRBV12-3 or TRBV12-4 with TRBJ2-7; D gene unclear. This CDR3 is built from 12 residues. V lost 6 bases to trimming and J lost 3 bases, with 9 bases between them. The CDR3 sequence is CASRLSIYEQYF. Here the CDR3 DNA reads TGTGCCAGCAGGCTATCTATCTACGAGCAGTACTTC.

The genes are TRBV10-2 and TRBJ2-3, with TRBD2 matching 13 bases. The germline V gene has CDR1 WSHSY and CDR2 SAAADI. Trimming removed 4 bases from V and 0 bases from J; junction bases left unmatched: 7. This CDR3 region has 18 residues. In DNA form, the CDR3 reads TGCGCCAGCAGTGGATGGACTAGCGGGGGCCCTAGCACAGATACGCAGTATTTT. This sequence encodes CASSGWTSGGPSTDTQYF.